Listed here are 8 T cell receptor beta chains from one sample, sequenced in a study of Graves' ophthalmopathy and Graves' hyperthyroidism. RNA transcripts were the source from which TCR beta CDR3 regions were amplified. First-round RT-PCR employed HTBI primers, with a second-round multiplex PCR after it. One entry per CDR3 protein results from TCRdb running MiXCR on the multiplex PCR reads. The table records hundreds of thousands of distinct CDR3 sequences, 35% to 50% of them present only once. The source material was peripheral blood. The receptors were sampled from an adult man with Graves' ophthalmopathy.

The V call is TRBV20-1, the J call TRBJ1-5, with 12 bases lining up with TRBD1. Germline CDR1 DFQATT, CDR2 SNEGSKA (reference sequence). The CDR3 totals 13 residues. The V gene end was trimmed by 5 bases and the J gene end by 7 bases; junction bases not matched to a gene: 3. The CDR3 bases are TGCAGTGCTGGGGGGACAGGGGGCCAGCCCCAGCATTTT. Amino acids: CSAGGTGGQPQHF.

The chain links TRBV7-8 to TRBJ2-3; D gene uncertain. The CDR3 sequence is 15 residues long. The V gene's germline CDR1 is SGHVS and CDR2 FQNEAQ. The V and J ends lost 2 bases and 1 base respectively, with 10 bases between them. The CDR3 coding sequence is TGTGCCAGCAGCTTATACTCTGGGGGCACAGATACGCAGTATTTT. Translating gives CASSLYSGGTDTQYF.

The V call is TRBV10-2, the J call TRBJ1-3; 8 nucleotides line up with TRBD1. CDR1 and CDR2 (germline): WSHSY, SAAADI. The CDR3 has 14 amino acids. V trimming: 7 bases; J trimming: 8 bases; junction bases outside the gene matches: 10. The CDR3 region is CASTTGGVQDTIYF. The CDR3 DNA follows: TGCGCCAGCACTACAGGGGGAGTCCAAGACACCATATATTTT.

This chain links TRBV10-3 with TRBJ2-7; 10 bases match TRBD2. V lost 4 bases to trimming and J lost 1 base; unmatched junction nucleotides: 4. Germline assignment: CDR1 ENHRY and CDR2 SYGVKD. The length of the CDR3 is 15 residues. CDR3: CAISGLLAGSYEQYF. In DNA form, the CDR3 reads TGTGCCATCAGTGGATTACTAGCGGGGTCCTACGAGCAGTACTTC.

This clonotype was detected once. V and J are TRBV7-9 and TRBJ2-3; a possible D gene is TRBD2 (6 bases). CDR3 length: 16 amino acids. The V gene's germline CDR1 is SEHNR and CDR2 FQNEAQ (reference sequence). Deletions cut 3 bases from V and 3 bases from J, with 16 bases between. The chain's CDR3 is CASSFLGSGGTDTQYF. The CDR3 region has the DNA TGTGCCAGCAGCTTCCTCGGGAGTGGGGGTACAGATACGCAGTATTTT.

This clonotype was picked up many times. The V call is TRBV20-1, the J call TRBJ1-3, with D perhaps TRBD1 (5 bases). Germline V gives CDR1 DFQATT, CDR2 SNEGSKA (reference sequence). The germline V and J ends were trimmed by 3 bases and 0 bases, with 9 bases remaining between them. The CDR3 is 14 residues long. CDR3 coding DNA: TGCAGTGCTAGTCCGCAGGGCTCTGGAAACACCATATATTTT. It encodes CSASPQGSGNTIYF.

This clonotype was counted a few times. The chain is built from TRBV5-8 and TRBJ1-2, with TRBD1 identical over 10 bases. The CDR3 runs to 15 residues. The ends lost 4 bases at V and 4 bases at J; junction bases unmatched: 7. The germline CDR1 and CDR2 sequences are SGHTS and YDEGEE. CDR3 DNA: TGTGCCAGCAGCACAATGACAGGGGGCATCTATGGCTACACCTTC. It is translated as CASSTMTGGIYGYTF. Together with reference TRBV5-8 and TRBJ1-2, the CDR3 gives the full variable domain: EAGVTQSPTHLIKTRGQQATLRCSPISGHTSVYWYQQALGLGLQFLLWYDEGEERNRGNFPPRFSGRQFPNYSSELNVNALELEDSALYLCASSTMTGGIYGYTFGSGTRLTVV.

The chain couples TRBV29-1 to TRBJ1-2; 7 bases line up with TRBD1. This CDR3 contains 12 residues. Germline V lookup: CDR1 SQVTM, CDR2 ANQGSEA. After removal of 6 bases from V and 4 bases from J, the junction contained 5 bases not matched to a gene. As DNA, the CDR3 is TGCAGCGTCCGGACAGGACGCTATGGCTACACCTTC. Its protein product is CSVRTGRYGYTF.